This entry concerns a single T cell receptor beta chain. This sample was taken from a study of blood T cells in healthy people across ages. This CDR3 comprises 14 residues. Germline V CDR1 and CDR2: SGDLS, YYNGEE. The germline V and J ends were trimmed by 3 bases and 6 bases, with 14 bases remaining between them. Alongside a J-beta primer mix, a sample-barcoded 5' primer served in a second PCR lasting about 7 to 11 cycles. Each CDR3 protein gets one entry after TCRdb re-called the 5' RACE reads with MiXCR. The sample consists of about 720,000 distinct CDR3 sequences, around a fifth of them appearing once.

The rearrangement uses TRBV9 and TRBJ2-3; D possibly corresponds to TRBD1 (5 bases). This receptor was taken from a man between 65 and 85 years old in good health. The source material was blood. The CDR3 sequence: CASSAAGLSDTQYF. CDR3 DNA sequence: TGTGCCAGCAGCGCGGCAGGGCTTTCGGATACGCAGTATTTT.